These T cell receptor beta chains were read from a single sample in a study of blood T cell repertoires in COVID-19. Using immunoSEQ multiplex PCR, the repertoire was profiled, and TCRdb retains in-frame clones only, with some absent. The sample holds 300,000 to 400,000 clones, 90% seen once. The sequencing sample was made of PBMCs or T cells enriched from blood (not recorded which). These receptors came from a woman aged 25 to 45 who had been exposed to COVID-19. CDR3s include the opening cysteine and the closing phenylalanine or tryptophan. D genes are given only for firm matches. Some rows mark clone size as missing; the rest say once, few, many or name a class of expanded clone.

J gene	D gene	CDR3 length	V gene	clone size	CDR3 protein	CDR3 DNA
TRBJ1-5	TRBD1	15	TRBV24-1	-	CATSDPGQGNQPQHF	TGTGCCACCAGTGATCCCGGACAGGGCAATCAGCCCCAGCATTTT
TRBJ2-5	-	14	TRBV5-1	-	CASSHAAGEETQYF	TGCGCCAGCAGCCATGCAGCAGGGGAAGAGACCCAGTACTTC
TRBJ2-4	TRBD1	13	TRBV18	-	CASSRGQGEGAYF	TGTGCCAGCTCACGCGGACAGGGGGAAGGAGCGTACTTC
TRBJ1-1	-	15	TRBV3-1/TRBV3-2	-	CASSQVTTLGTEAFF	TGTGCCAGCAGCCAAGTCACTACCCTAGGCACTGAAGCTTTCTTT
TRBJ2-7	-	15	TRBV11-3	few	CASSLNQAGTYEQYF	TGTGCCAGCAGCTTAAATCAGGCAGGGACATACGAGCAGTACTTC
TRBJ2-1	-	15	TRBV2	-	CASNLEVSSYNEQFF	TGTGCCAGCAACCTTGAGGTCAGCTCCTACAATGAGCAGTTCTTC
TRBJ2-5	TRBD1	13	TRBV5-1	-	CASSPGGKETQYF	TGCGCCAGCAGCCCAGGGGGAAAAGAGACCCAGTACTTC
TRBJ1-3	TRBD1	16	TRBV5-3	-	CARPGDSLFSGNTIYF	TGTGCCCGGCCCGGGGACAGTCTTTTCTCTGGAAACACCATATATTTT
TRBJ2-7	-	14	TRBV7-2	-	CASSLGPGSYEQYF	TGTGCCAGCAGCTTAGGCCCGGGTTCCTACGAGCAGTACTTC
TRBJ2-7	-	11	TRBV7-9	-	CASSHTYEQYF	TGTGCCAGCAGCCACACCTACGAGCAGTACTTC
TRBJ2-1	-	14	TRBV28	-	CASSFAGSYNEQFF	TGTGCCAGCAGTTTTGCGGGCTCCTACAATGAGCAGTTCTTC
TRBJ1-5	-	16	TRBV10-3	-	CAISESSNSGNQPQHF	TGTGCCATCAGTGAGTCCAGTAACAGTGGAAATCAGCCCCAGCATTTT
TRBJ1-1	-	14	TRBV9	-	CASSVVSGDTEAFF	TGTGCCAGCAGCGTAGTTTCAGGGGACACTGAAGCTTTCTTT
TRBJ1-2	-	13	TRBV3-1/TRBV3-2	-	CASSPTPNYGYTF	TGTGCCAGCAGCCCGACACCTAACTATGGCTACACCTTC
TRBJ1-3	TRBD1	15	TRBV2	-	CASSKPGQTRNTIYF	TGTGCCAGCAGTAAACCGGGACAGACAAGAAACACCATATATTTT
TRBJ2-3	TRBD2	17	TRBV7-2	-	CASSLTGLAGATDTQYF	TGTGCCAGCAGCTTAACTGGACTAGCGGGGGCCACAGATACGCAGTATTTT
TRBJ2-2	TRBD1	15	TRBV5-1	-	CASSFRDRGTGELFF	TGCGCCAGCAGCTTTCGAGACAGGGGCACCGGGGAGCTGTTTTTT
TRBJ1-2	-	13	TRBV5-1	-	CASSLPGRHGYTF	TGCGCCAGCAGCTTGCCGGGGAGGCATGGCTACACCTTC
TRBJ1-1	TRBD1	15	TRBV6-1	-	CASSDPDRVNTEAFF	TGTGCCAGCAGTGATCCGGACAGGGTGAACACTGAAGCTTTCTTT
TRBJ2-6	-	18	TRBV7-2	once	CASSPRWASVSGANVLTF	TGTGCCAGCAGCCCTCGTTGGGCTAGCGTGTCTGGGGCCAACGTCCTGACTTTC
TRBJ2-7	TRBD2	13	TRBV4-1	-	CASSQEGGNEQYF	TGCGCCAGCAGCCAAGAGGGAGGGAACGAGCAGTACTTC
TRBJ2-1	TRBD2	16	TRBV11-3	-	CASRFRVSGGYNEQFF	TGTGCCAGCAGATTTAGGGTTAGCGGGGGATACAATGAGCAGTTCTTC
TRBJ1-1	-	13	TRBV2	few	CASSEASRVEAFF	TGTGCCAGCAGTGAAGCATCTCGGGTTGAAGCTTTCTTT
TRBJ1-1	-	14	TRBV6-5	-	CASSYTGGNTEAFF	TGTGCCAGCAGTTATACCGGGGGGAACACTGAAGCTTTCTTT